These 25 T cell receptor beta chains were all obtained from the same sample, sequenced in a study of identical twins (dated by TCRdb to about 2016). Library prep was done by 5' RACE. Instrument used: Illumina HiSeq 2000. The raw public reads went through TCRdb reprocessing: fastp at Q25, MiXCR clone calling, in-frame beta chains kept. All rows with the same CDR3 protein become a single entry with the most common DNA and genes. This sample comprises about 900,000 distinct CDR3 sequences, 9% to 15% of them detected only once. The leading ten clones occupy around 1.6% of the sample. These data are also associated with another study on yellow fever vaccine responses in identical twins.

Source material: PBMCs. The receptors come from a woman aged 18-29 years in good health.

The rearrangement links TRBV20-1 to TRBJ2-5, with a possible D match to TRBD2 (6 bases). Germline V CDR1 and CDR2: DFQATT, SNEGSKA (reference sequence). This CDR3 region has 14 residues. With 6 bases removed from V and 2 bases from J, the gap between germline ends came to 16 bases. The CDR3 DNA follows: TGCAGTGCCCTCAAGTCGGCGGGGCAAGAGACCCAGTACTTC. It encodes CSALKSAGQETQYF.

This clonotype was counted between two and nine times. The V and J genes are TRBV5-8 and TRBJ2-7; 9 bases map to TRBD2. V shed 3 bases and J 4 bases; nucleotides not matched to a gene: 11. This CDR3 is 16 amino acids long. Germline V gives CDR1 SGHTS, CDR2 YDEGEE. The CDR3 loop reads CASSSFGVAGDYEQYF. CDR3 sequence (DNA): TGTGCCAGCAGCTCCTTCGGCGTAGCGGGAGATTACGAGCAGTACTTC.

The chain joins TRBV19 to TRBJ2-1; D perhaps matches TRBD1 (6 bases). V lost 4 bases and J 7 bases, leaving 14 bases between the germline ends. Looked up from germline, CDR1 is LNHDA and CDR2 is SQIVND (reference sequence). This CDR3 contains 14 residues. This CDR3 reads CASSTSQGSNEQFF. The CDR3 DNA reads TGTGCCAGTAGTACGTCACAGGGTTCGAATGAGCAGTTCTTC.

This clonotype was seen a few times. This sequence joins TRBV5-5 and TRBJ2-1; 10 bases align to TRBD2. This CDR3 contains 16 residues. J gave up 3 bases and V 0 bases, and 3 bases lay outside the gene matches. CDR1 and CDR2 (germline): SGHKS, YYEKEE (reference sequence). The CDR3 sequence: CASSLVERGGYNEQFF. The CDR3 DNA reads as TGTGCCAGCAGCTTGGTGGAGCGGGGGGGCTACAATGAGCAGTTCTTC.

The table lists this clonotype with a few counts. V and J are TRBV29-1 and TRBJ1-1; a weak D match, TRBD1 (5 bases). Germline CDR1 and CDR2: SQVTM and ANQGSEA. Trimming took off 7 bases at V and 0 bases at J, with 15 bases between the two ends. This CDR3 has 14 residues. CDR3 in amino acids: CSAGDLGVNTEAFF. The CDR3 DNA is TGCAGCGCCGGGGACCTAGGGGTGAACACTGAAGCTTTCTTT.

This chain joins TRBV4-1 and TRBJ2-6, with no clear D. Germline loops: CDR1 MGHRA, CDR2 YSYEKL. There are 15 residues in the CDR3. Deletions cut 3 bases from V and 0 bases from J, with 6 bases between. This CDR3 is CASSHASSGANVLTF. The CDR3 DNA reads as TGCGCCAGCAGCCACGCTAGCTCTGGGGCCAACGTCCTGACTTTC.

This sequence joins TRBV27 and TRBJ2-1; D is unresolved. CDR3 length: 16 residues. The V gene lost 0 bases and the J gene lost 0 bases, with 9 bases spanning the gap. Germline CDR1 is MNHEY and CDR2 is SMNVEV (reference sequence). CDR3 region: CASSLSLANSYNEQFF. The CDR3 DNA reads TGTGCCAGCAGTTTATCGCTTGCGAACTCCTACAATGAGCAGTTCTTC.

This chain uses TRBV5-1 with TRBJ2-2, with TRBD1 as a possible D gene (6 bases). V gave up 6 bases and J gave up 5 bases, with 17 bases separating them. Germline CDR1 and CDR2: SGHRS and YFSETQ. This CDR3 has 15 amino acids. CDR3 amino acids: CASTINPRGTGELFF. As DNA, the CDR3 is TGCGCCAGCACAATTAATCCCAGGGGAACCGGGGAGCTGTTTTTT.

The CDR3 sequence is CASSLQAGTLETQYF. In DNA form, the CDR3 reads TGTGCCAGCAGCTTACAAGCGGGAACGTTAGAGACCCAGTACTTC. The V and J genes are TRBV11-2 and TRBJ2-5; 7 bases agree with TRBD2. The germline V gene encodes CDR1 SGHAT and CDR2 FQNNGV. The CDR3 runs to 15 residues. The ends lost 2 bases at V and 4 bases at J; junction bases unmatched: 7.

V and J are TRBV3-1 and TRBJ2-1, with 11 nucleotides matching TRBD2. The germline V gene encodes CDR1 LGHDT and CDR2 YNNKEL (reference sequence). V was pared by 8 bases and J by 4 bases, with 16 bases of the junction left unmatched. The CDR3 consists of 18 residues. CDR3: CASCLKLAGDPEYNEQFF. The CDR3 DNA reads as TGTGCCAGCTGTTTAAAACTAGCGGGGGACCCGGAATACAATGAGCAGTTCTTC.

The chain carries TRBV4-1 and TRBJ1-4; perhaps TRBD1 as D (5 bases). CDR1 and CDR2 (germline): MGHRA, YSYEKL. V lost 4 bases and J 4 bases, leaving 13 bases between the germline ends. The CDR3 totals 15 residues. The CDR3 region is CASSPPGRSNEKLFF. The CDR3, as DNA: TGCGCCAGCAGCCCTCCGGGACGGAGTAATGAAAAACTGTTTTTT.

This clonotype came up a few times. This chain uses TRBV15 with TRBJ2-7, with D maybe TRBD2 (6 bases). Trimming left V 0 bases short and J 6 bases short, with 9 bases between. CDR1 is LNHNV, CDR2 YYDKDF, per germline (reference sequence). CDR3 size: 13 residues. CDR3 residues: CATSRDERAEQYV. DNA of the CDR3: TGTGCCACCAGCAGAGACGAGCGGGCCGAGCAGTACGTC.

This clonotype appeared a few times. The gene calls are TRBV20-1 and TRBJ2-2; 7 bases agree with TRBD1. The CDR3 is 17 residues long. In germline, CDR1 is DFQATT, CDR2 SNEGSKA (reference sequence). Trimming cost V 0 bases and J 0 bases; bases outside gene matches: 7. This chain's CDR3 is CSARDPVGTANTGELFF. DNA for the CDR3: TGCAGTGCTAGAGATCCCGTCGGGACAGCGAACACCGGGGAGCTGTTTTTT.

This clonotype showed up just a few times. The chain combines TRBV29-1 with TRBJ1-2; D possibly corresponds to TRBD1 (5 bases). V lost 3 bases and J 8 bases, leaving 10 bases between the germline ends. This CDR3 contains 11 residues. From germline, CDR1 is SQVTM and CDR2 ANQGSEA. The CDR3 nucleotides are TGCAGCGTTGAGGGAAGGGGCGGCTACACCTTC. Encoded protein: CSVEGRGGYTF.

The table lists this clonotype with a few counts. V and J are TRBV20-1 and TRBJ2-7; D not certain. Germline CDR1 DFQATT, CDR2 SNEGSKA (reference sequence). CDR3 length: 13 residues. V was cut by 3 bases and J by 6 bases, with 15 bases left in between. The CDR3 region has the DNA TGCAGTGCTAGGTTCCCCCCGGCCGTCGAGCAGTACGTC. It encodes CSARFPPAVEQYV.

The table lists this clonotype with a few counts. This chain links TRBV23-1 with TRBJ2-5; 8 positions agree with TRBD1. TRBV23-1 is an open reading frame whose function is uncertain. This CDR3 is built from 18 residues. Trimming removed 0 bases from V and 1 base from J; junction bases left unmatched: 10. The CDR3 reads CASSQSILGQASQETQYF. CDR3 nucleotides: TGCGCCAGCAGTCAATCTATTTTGGGACAGGCAAGCCAAGAGACCCAGTACTTC.

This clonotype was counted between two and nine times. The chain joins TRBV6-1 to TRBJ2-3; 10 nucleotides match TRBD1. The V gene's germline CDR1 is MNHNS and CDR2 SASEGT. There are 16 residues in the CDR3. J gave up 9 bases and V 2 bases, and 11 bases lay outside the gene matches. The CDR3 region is CASSERIGTGVKTQYF. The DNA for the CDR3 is TGTGCCAGCAGTGAACGAATTGGGACAGGGGTAAAAACGCAGTATTTT.

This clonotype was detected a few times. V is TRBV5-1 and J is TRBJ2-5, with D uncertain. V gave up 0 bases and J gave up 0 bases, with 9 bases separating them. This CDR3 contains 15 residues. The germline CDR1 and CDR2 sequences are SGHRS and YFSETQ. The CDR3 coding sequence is TGCGCCAGCAGCTTGGGGGCAGTTAACCAAGAGACCCAGTACTTC. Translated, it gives CASSLGAVNQETQYF.

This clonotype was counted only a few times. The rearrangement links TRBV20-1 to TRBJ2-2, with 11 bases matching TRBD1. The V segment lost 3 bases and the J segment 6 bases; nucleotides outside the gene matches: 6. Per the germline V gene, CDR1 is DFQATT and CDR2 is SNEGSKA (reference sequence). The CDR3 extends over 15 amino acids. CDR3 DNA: TGCAGTGCTAGTACGGGACAGGGGGTTCCCGGGGAGCTGTTTTTT. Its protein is CSASTGQGVPGELFF.

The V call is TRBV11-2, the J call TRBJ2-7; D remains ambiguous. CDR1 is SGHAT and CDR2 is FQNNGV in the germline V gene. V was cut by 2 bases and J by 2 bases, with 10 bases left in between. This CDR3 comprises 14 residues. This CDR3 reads CASSLRGGPYEQYF. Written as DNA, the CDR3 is TGTGCCAGCAGCTTACGCGGCGGTCCCTACGAGCAGTACTTC. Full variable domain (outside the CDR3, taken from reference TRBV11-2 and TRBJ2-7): EAGVAQSPRYKIIEKRQSVAFWCNPISGHATLYWYQQILGQGPKLLIQFQNNGVVDDSQLPKDRFSAERLKGVDSTLKIQPAKLEDSAVYLCASSLRGGPYEQYFGPGTRLTVT.

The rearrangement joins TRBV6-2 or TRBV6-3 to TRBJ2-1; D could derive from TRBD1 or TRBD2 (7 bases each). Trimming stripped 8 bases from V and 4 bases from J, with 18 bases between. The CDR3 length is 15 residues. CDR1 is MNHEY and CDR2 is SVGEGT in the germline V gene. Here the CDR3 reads CASQQGGGGYNEQFF. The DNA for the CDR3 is TGTGCCAGCCAGCAGGGGGGCGGGGGATACAATGAGCAGTTCTTC.

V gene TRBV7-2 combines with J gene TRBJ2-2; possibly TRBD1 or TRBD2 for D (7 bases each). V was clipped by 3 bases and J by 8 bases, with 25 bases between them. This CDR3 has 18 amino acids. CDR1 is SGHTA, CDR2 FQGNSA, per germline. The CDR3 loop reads CASSLRGGGPETPGELFF. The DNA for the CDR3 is TGTGCCAGCAGCTTGCGGGGAGGGGGCCCCGAAACACCGGGGGAGCTGTTTTTT.

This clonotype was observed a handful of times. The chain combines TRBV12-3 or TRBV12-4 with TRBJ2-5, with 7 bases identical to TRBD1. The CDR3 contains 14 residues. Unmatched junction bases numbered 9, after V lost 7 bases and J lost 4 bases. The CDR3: CASTPGQHRETQYF. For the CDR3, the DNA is TGTGCCAGCACCCCGGGACAGCATCGAGAGACCCAGTACTTC.

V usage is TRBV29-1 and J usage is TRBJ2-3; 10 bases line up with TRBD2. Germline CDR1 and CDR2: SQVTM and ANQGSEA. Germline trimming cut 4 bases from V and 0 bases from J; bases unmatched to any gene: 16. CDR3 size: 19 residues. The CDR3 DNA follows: TGCAGCGTTGCCCCAAGAGGTACTAGCGGGACGTTGAGCACAGATACGCAGTATTTT. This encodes CSVAPRGTSGTLSTDTQYF.

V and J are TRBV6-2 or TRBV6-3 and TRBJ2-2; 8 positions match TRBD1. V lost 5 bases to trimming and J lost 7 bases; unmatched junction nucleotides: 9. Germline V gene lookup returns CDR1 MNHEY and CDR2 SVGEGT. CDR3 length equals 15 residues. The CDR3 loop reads CASSRTTGVGGELFF. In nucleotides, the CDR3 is TGTGCCAGCAGTCGAACGACAGGGGTCGGCGGGGAGCTGTTTTTT.